This T cell receptor (beta chain) was observed in a study of T-cell memory formation after mild COVID-19 (dated by TCRdb to the early 2020s). Study-wide context: TCR sequence clusters from the two donors were found to be largely donor specific. The cohort was made up of two young adult volunteers, one female and one male, who were previously healthy. In a couple of donors, T-cell clones that expanded and contracted after mild COVID-19 were tracked by sequencing TCRalpha and TCRbeta repertoires over time.

PBMCs were isolated by Ficoll-Paque density gradient centrifugation. TCRdb records Illumina NovaSeq 6000 as the sequencer. TCRalpha and TCRbeta cDNA libraries were constructed by 5'RACE with constant-segment primers, with sample barcodes and unique molecular identifiers being introduced. RNA was extracted from every sample with Trizol reagent. Amplification of the libraries took two PCR steps, and the second step added a second sample barcode plus Illumina TruSeq adapters. The libraries were sequenced on an Illumina NovaSeq using 2 x 150 bp paired-end reads. The study's processing was this. The reads were demultiplexed and collapsed into UMI-guided consensus sequences using migec v1.2.7. Using mixcr v2.1.11, the UMI consensuses were aligned to TRA and TRB V and J templates and assembled into clonotypes. A clonotype was counted as expanded or contracted only when both edgeR and NoisET called the clonotype significant, with the noise models trained on biological replicates. For edgeR calls, a false discovery rate-adjusted p below 0.01 and a log2 fold-change threshold of 1 were applied. As an exploratory analysis of dynamics, max-normalized trajectories of the 1000 most abundant clonotypes were examined by PCA with hierarchical clustering. The CD4 or CD8 phenotype of responding clones was assigned using the separately sequenced CD4+ and CD8+ repertoires. TCRdb reprocessing: public reads trimmed at Q25 with fastp, clones called with MiXCR, in-frame beta chains kept. Identical CDR3 proteins give one entry, which carries the most common genes and DNA. The V and J calls follow TCRdb's processing rather than the paper's. The sample table contains about 150,000 distinct CDR3 sequences; only one count was recorded for approximately 15% of them. The ten largest clones capture 13% to 15% of the sample.

Summary of the overall study and its limitations: SARS-CoV-2 specificity of the second-wave clones peaking on day 37 was not confirmed. Only a couple of mild cases were covered by the study, and larger cohorts that include severe cases with pre-infection samples were considered necessary. The detection of some responding clones in pre-infection memory suggests that pre-existing cross-reactive memory T cells joined the SARS-CoV-2 response. Clones that contracted from day 15 to 85 showed balanced CD4/CD8 phenotypes, whereas a second wave of clones that expanded from day 15 to 37 leaned towards CD4+. Contracting CD4+ clones were located mainly in the CM and EM memory subsets, whereas CD8+ clones were found to be enriched in EMRA.

This clonotype was detected a few times. The antigen it binds to is not known. Base qualities are not provided; no much larger clone lies one nucleotide away. According to the germline V gene, CDR1 reads LGHNA and CDR2 reads YNFKEQ. V gives up 0 bases and J gives up 3 bases, and the segment between their germline ends measures 11 bases. The CDR3 has 15 amino acids, counting the end cysteine and phenylalanine. The CDR3 DNA has 45 bases and is translated from base 1. This clonotype was sampled from an adult woman who had mild COVID-19 (a few samples of this study predate the infection). The sample titles of this study are shuffled in the database, so cell type and time point are left out; the donor was told from shared clones. Sequencing input: PBMCs or a T cell subset sorted from them (not recorded which). The chain is assembled from TRBV4-2 and TRBJ1-2; possibly the D gene is TRBD1, per 5 matching bases. CDR3 loop: CASSQDRDADYGYTF. The sequence in DNA is TGTGCCAGCAGCCAAGATCGGGACGCCGACTATGGCTACACCTTC.